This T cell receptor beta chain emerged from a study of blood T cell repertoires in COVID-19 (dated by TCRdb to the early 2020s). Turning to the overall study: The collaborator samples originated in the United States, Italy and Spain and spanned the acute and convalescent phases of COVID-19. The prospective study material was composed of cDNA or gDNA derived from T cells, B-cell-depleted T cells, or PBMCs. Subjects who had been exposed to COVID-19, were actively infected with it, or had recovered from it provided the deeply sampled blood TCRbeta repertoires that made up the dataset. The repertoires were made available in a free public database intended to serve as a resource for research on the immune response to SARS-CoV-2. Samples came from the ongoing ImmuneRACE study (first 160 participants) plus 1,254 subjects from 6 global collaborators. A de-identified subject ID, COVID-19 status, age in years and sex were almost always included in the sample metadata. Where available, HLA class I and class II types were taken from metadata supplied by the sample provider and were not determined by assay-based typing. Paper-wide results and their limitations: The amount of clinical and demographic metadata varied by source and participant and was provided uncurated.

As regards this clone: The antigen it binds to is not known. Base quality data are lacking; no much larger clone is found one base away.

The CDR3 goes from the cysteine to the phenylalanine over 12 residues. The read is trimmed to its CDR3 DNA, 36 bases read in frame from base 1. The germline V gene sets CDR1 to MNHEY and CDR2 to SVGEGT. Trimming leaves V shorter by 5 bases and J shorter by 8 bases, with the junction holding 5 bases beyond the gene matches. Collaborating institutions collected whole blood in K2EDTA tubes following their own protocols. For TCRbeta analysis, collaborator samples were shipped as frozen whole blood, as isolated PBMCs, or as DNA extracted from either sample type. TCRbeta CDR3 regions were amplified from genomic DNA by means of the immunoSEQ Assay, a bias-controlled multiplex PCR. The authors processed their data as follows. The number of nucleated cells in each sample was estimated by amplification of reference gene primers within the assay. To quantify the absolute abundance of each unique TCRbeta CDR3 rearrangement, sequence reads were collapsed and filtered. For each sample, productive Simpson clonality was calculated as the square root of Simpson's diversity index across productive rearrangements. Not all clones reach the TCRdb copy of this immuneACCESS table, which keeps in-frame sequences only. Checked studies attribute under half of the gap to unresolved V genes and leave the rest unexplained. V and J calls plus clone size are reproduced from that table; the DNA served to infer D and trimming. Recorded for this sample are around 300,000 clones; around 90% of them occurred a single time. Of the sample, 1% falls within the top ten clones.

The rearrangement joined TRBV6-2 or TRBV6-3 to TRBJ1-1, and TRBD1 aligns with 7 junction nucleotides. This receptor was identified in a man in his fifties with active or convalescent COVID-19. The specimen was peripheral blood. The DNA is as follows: TGTGCCAGCAGTACCTACAGGGGAGAAGCTTTCTTT. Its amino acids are CASSTYRGEAFF.